The source of this TCR beta chain is a study of T cell responses to AZD1222 COVID-19 vaccine (dated by TCRdb to about 2021). For context, the study as a whole: A total of 230 to 250 trial participants underwent TCR sequencing, of whom about 210 had received two doses of AZD1222 and about 25 had received two doses of the MenACWY control vaccine. Trial participants were enrolled into age subgroups of 18-55, 56-69 and 70-plus years, which contained 148, 28 and 57 TCR-sequenced participants, respectively.

Study-wide conclusions, independent of this receptor: Reportedly, almost half of the unique spike-specific TCRs recognized epitopes lying outside the regions that are mutated in the B.1.351 and B.1.1.7 variants. After two AZD1222 doses, both the breadth and the depth of spike-specific TCRs were significantly higher than at day 0 and than in MenACWY recipients. The 56-69-year group was small, and its depth increase did not reach significance, likely because of low power. No day 14 peak-response samples were available, so repertoires were characterized only after the peak T cell response. Most participants were white British and females outnumbered males, and the authors suggested that clonal diversity may have been underestimated. Conclusions about previously exposed vaccinees were limited because only 6 or 7 AZD1222 recipients were SARS-CoV-2 seropositive at baseline. The vaccine-associated CD4 TCRs covered the entire spike protein, and the dominant responses fell in regions 160-218 and 743-854.

Points on this clone: The antigen this receptor binds is unknown. There are no base qualities to consult, and no much larger clone falls within one base. Other DNA sequences in the sample encode the same CDR3.

Interpreted using the paper, the time point label stands for: about 28 days (+/-7) after the second vaccine dose. Because spike-specific TCR depth and breadth did not differ between the two schedules, AZD1222 recipients who got a second dose at roughly 4 weeks were pooled with those who got a second dose at roughly 12 weeks. Vaccinee samples came from UK trials COV001 and COV002, including a single-blind randomized controlled phase 2/3 trial of AZD1222 (ChAdOx1 nCoV-19) in healthy adults. Trial participant PBMC samples were collected at day 0 and day 28 after the second dose for TCRbeta chain sequencing. Including the terminal cysteine and phenylalanine, the CDR3 comprises 14 residues. Only the CDR3 part of the read is kept: 42 bases, read in frame from the first base. Trimming leaves V shorter by 0 bases and J shorter by 6 bases, with the junction holding 2 bases beyond the gene matches. The germline V gene supplies CDR1 SGHRS and CDR2 YFSETQ.

The CDR3 regions of human TCRbeta chains were subjected to immunosequencing. As for the original processing: TCRs in the repertoires were compared against a reference library of SARS-CoV-2-specific TCRs that had been generated with the MIRA antigen-specificity platform. Breadth was defined as the fraction of unique TCRs that were SARS-CoV-2-associated. Depth was defined as the fraction of total T cells that were SARS-CoV-2-associated. Using the MIRA data, each spike-specific TCR was assigned both to the spike region to which the TCR was reactive and to a CD4 or CD8 class. Log10-transformed breadth and depth values were compared by one-way ANOVA with Sidak's multiple comparisons tests. The immuneACCESS repertoire file appears here via TCRdb, limited to in-frame rearrangements. These files lack a portion of the clones; in checked studies, under half of the deficit traces to unresolved V genes, and the cause of the others is not known. V and J calls plus clone size are reproduced from that table; the DNA served to infer D and trimming. The sample records about 140,000 clones, approximately 92% of which are singletons. The ten largest clones represent 6% to 7% of the sample.

The TCR was taken from an adult who received the AZD1222 COVID-19 vaccine. Specimen: peripheral blood, collected 28 days after the second AZD1222 dose. This chain joins TRBV5-1 to TRBJ2-2; 7 of the junction bases match TRBD1. The CDR3 in this case is CASSLGQGAGELFF. The DNA sequence is as follows: TGCGCCAGCAGCTTGGGACAGGGTGCCGGGGAGCTGTTTTTT.